Listed below are T cell receptor beta chains from one sample, sequenced in a study of shared clonotypes between healthy human individuals. The repertoire was sequenced with immunoSEQ multiplex PCR; TCRdb's copy has only in-frame clones and lacks some. The repertoire consists of about 2.4 million clones, with 90% to 95% occurring once and the leading ten covering more than 0.35%. The sample comprised naive CD4+ T cells from PBMCs. Source of these receptors: a man between 18 and 29 years old in good health. Some clones in this sample may be carry-over from other donors' samples. CDR3s leave out the opening cysteine and the closing phenylalanine or tryptophan. Clone size is shown for a subset of rows, as once, few, many or a class of expanded clone.

j_gene | v_gene | abundance | CDR3aa
TRBJ1-3 | TRBV9 | - | ASSLEGASGNTIY
TRBJ1-4 | TRBV28 | - | ASSTPGLTNEKLF
TRBJ2-7 | TRBV28 | - | ASNLGGGRAREQY
TRBJ2-7 | TRBV28 | - | ASGLGTHAEQY
TRBJ2-1 | TRBV10-1 | - | ASSDMGRATYNEQF
TRBJ2-1 | TRBV29-1 | once | SVETSGSTRMQF
TRBJ2-3 | TRBV28 | - | ASTPSAGFTDTQY
TRBJ2-1 | TRBV11-2 | - | ASSQFRRGEQF
TRBJ2-1 | TRBV7-9 | once | ASSTGFSGRDPYNEQF
TRBJ1-1 | TRBV10-1 | - | ASSEGGSNTEAF
TRBJ2-5 | TRBV7-7 | - | ASSPGTGSETQY
TRBJ2-3 | TRBV5-6 | - | ASSYLSGPDTQY
TRBJ1-5 | TRBV6-6 | once | ASSSVGPQH
TRBJ2-6 | TRBV28 | - | ASSLIFIRTGANVLT
TRBJ2-3 | TRBV28 | - | ASSFSGGGSVTDTQY
TRBJ2-3 | TRBV10-3 | - | AISESVGVGTQY
TRBJ2-7 | TRBV30 | - | AWSAGLRREQY
TRBJ2-3 | TRBV7-7 | - | ASSQQTGMDTQY
TRBJ2-5 | TRBV5-4 | - | ASSRPFGAGTQY
TRBJ2-1 | TRBV28 | - | ASSLARAGGNEQF
TRBJ1-2 | TRBV28 | - | ASSFGGHYGYT
TRBJ2-5 | TRBV5-1 | - | ASSRGTGGKGYQETQY
TRBJ1-1 | TRBV9 | few | ASSVEQMNTEAF
TRBJ2-7 | TRBV11-2 | - | ASSQDRGEQY
TRBJ1-2 | TRBV6-1 | - | ASSAGNYGYT
TRBJ2-3 | TRBV14 | - | ASSQPTSARPTDTQY
TRBJ2-1 | TRBV29-1 | - | SVVQILSYNEQF
TRBJ1-5 | TRBV19 | - | ASSIGGYLNQPQH
TRBJ2-7 | TRBV12-5 | - | ASGSGTGSSYEQY
TRBJ2-4 | TRBV27 | - | ASSFQFGPQY
TRBJ2-2 | TRBV7-9 | - | ASSGGAGGFSGELF
TRBJ2-7 | TRBV6-6 | - | ATQLAGAYYEQY
TRBJ2-1 | TRBV28 | - | ASSTGLAVNEQF
TRBJ2-4 | TRBV4-1 | - | ASSQELGSKNIQY
TRBJ2-5 | TRBV10-2 | - | ATLDDRQGARGQY
TRBJ1-1 | TRBV9 | - | ASSRQGMMNTEAF
TRBJ2-3 | TRBV10-3 | - | AISTSGGNTDTQY
TRBJ1-1 | TRBV28 | - | ASSFGGTEAF
TRBJ2-1 | TRBV5-1 | - | ASSPGRFGGNEQF
TRBJ2-3 | TRBV5-1 | - | ASSQGAGATTDTQY
TRBJ2-1 | TRBV7-3 | - | ASSLLAGGPSYNEQF
TRBJ2-5 | TRBV6-6 | - | ASSPQSQETQY
TRBJ1-4 | TRBV25-1 | - | ASSEYEKLF
TRBJ1-1 | TRBV10-3 | - | AISETQNTEAF
TRBJ2-7 | TRBV5-1 | - | ASSPTGLTYEQY
TRBJ2-7 | TRBV5-1 | - | ASSLVSSGRLYEQY
TRBJ1-1 | TRBV11-2 | - | ASSIRRGAEAF
TRBJ2-3 | TRBV7-3 | once | ASSLVFGNTQY
TRBJ2-3 | TRBV29-1 | - | SVLDRGPTDTQY
TRBJ1-1 | TRBV27 | - | ASNRGRGTEAF
TRBJ2-1 | TRBV28 | - | ASSTLTTYNEQF
TRBJ2-2 | TRBV18 | - | ASSPQQGTGELF
TRBJ2-7 | TRBV6-1 | - | ASSEVGGSSYEQY
TRBJ1-4 | TRBV11-1 | - | ASSFRDGSHSTNEKLF
TRBJ1-1 | TRBV29-1 | - | SVSGTGGAKDTEAF
TRBJ2-1 | TRBV7-3 | - | ASSLTGLANNEQF
TRBJ2-7 | TRBV5-6 | - | ASSLKVSSDSYEQY
TRBJ1-1 | TRBV11-2 | - | ASSLEGGMNTEAF
TRBJ1-1 | TRBV15 | few | ATSRDTNTEAF
TRBJ1-5 | TRBV6-5 | - | ASSRSGSNQPQH